This TCR beta chain was identified in a study of control samples from healthy donors and cancer patients. Germline V CDR1 and CDR2: MNHEY, SVGEGT. J was trimmed by 12 bases and V by 5 bases; bases with no gene match: 13. This CDR3 region has 15 residues. Using immunoSEQ multiplex PCR, the repertoire was profiled, and TCRdb retains in-frame clones only, with some absent. This table holds about 150,000 clones, roughly 92% found once. The chain joins TRBV6-2 or TRBV6-3 to TRBJ2-1; 10 bases align to TRBD2. The sequence was obtained from a man between 50 and 59 years old in good health. What was sequenced was blood. DNA for the CDR3: TGTGCCAGCAGTAAACCGGGACTAGCGACGAAGGGGCAGTTCTTC. This encodes CASSKPGLATKGQFF.